This TCR beta chain is from a study of Ad26.COV2.S vaccination and SARS-CoV-2 variants. Germline values: CDR1 LNHDA, CDR2 SQIVND (reference sequence). The J segment lost 3 bases and the V segment lost 4 bases, leaving 5 bases of the junction unmatched. The CDR3 totals 15 residues. The assay was immunoSEQ multiplex PCR, and TCRdb's table has in-frame clones only and misses some. The sample lists fewer than 400,000 clones, roughly 86% seen once, with around 1.9% in the top ten. As concerns this clone: Its antigen is not known.

The study's findings and limits: Similar non-spike TCR breadth was seen in vaccine and placebo recipients.

As to treatment: some 20 received Ad26.COV2.S at low or high dose, single or two shots; 5 received placebo; per-sample allocation not given. Sample collection was performed on day 63 after the first vaccine or placebo injection. The material was peripheral blood, obtained in a trial of Ad26.COV2.S vaccine versus placebo. The source is a person aged 18-65 years who received the Ad26.COV2.S COVID-19 vaccine or a placebo. The V gene is TRBV19, the J gene TRBJ2-3, with 9 bases aligning to TRBD2. In DNA form, the CDR3 reads TGTGCCAGTAGTAAAAGGGCGGGAGGGACAGATACGCAGTATTTT. Translated, it gives CASSKRAGGTDTQYF.